A single sample gave rise to the 32 T cell receptor beta chains below, sequenced in a study of blood T cell repertoires in COVID-19. The assay was immunoSEQ multiplex PCR, and TCRdb's table has in-frame clones only and misses some. The table includes about 300,000 clones, roughly 90% detected once. The sample comprised peripheral blood. These receptor sequences come from a woman aged 25 to 39 with COVID-19, enrolled during active disease.

This clone showed up just once. This chain uses TRBV3-1 (or the pseudogene TRBV3-2) with TRBJ1-1; D is unclear. Trimming took off 1 base at V and 6 bases at J, with 6 bases between the two ends. The CDR3 is 12 amino acids. Germline CDR1 LGHDT, CDR2 YNNKEL (reference sequence). The DNA of the CDR3 is TGTGCCAGCAGCCAAGGAGGATCTGAAGCTTTCTTT. Amino acids: CASSQGGSEAFF.

This clone has a single count. DNA for the CDR3: TGTGCCAGCAGCTCCCGGGACAGGGAGCCTCGAACCTTC. Translated, it gives CASSSRDREPRTF. The V and J genes are TRBV7-2 and TRBJ1-2; 9 bases agree with TRBD1. Trimming cost V 4 bases and J 14 bases; bases outside gene matches: 11. CDR3 length: 13 amino acids. Germline assignment: CDR1 SGHTA and CDR2 FQGNSA. Full variable domain (remainder filled in from reference TRBV7-2 and TRBJ1-2): GAGVSQSPSNKVTEKGKDVELRCDPISGHTALYWYRQSLGQGLEFLIYFQGNSAPDKSGLPSDRFSAERTGGSVSTLTIQRTQQEDSAVYLCASSSRDREPRTFGSGTRLTVV.

The V gene is TRBV2, the J gene TRBJ1-3; 7 bases are shared with TRBD1. After removal of 4 bases from V and 4 bases from J, the junction contained 7 bases not matched to a gene. This CDR3 comprises 15 residues. Germline assignment: CDR1 SNHLY and CDR2 FYNNEI. The CDR3 region has the DNA TGTGCCAGCAGTGTAGACAGGGCGTTGGGAAACACCATATATTTT. Its translation is CASSVDRALGNTIYF.

This rearrangement joins TRBV7-2 to TRBJ2-3, with D hard to call. Germline assignment: CDR1 SGHTA and CDR2 FQGNSA. The germline V and J ends were trimmed by 5 bases and 1 base, with 16 bases remaining between them. The CDR3 is 16 amino acids. The CDR3 DNA follows: TGTGCCAGCAGCACGGGTGCATTGGCGGGCACAGATACGCAGTATTTT. Its protein product is CASSTGALAGTDTQYF.

The chain uses TRBV7-2 and TRBJ2-7; 8 bases map to TRBD2. The CDR3 contains 14 residues. Germline V gene lookup returns CDR1 SGHTA and CDR2 FQGNSA. The junction had 5 bases not matched to a gene; V was cut back by 2 bases and J by 5 bases. This CDR3 is CASSLLAGLDEQYF. The CDR3, as DNA: TGTGCCAGCAGCTTATTAGCGGGGCTTGACGAGCAGTACTTC.

The rearrangement links TRBV5-1 to TRBJ2-3, with TRBD2 as a possible D gene (6 bases). In germline, CDR1 is SGHRS, CDR2 YFSETQ. The CDR3 runs to 16 residues. V shed 1 base and J shed 0 bases, with 12 bases lying between them. CDR3 in DNA: TGCGCCAGCAGCTTGTATTTCGGGACTAGCACAGATACGCAGTATTTT. This encodes CASSLYFGTSTDTQYF.

CDR3 protein: CASSVWGHDTEAFF. The DNA for the CDR3 is TGCGCCAGCAGCGTCTGGGGACACGACACTGAAGCTTTCTTT. The rearrangement uses TRBV5-1 and TRBJ1-1; tentative D call: TRBD1 (6 bases). Germline values: CDR1 SGHRS, CDR2 YFSETQ. This CDR3 spans 14 amino acids. V was trimmed by 4 bases and J by 3 bases, leaving 13 bases between them. The whole variable domain, filled in from reference TRBV5-1 and TRBJ1-1, reads KAGVTQTPRYLIKTRGQQVTLSCSPISGHRSVSWYQQTPGQGLQFLFEYFSETQRNKGNFPGRFSGRQFSNSRSEMNVSTLELGDSALYLCASSVWGHDTEAFFGQGTRLTVV.

This chain links TRBV11-2 with TRBJ2-2, with D uncertain. Between the trimmed V and J ends, which lost 1 base and 6 bases, there was a span of 9 bases. There are 14 residues in the CDR3. The V gene's germline CDR1 is SGHAT and CDR2 FQNNGV. Written as DNA, the CDR3 is TGTGCCAGCAGCTTAGTACCAGATTCCGGGGAGCTGTTTTTT. Its protein is CASSLVPDSGELFF.

V is TRBV5-1 and J is TRBJ1-4; 9 bases fit TRBD1. V lost 4 bases to trimming and J lost 12 bases; unmatched junction nucleotides: 13. This CDR3 contains 15 residues. Germline CDR1 SGHRS, CDR2 YFSETQ. In DNA form, the CDR3 reads TGCGCCAGCAGCCTACGGACAGGGGCGCTTGATGAACTGTTTTTT. This codes for CASSLRTGALDELFF.

CDR3 nucleotides: TGTGCCAGCTTATTCCGGGACAGGGTCAATGAGCAGTTCTTC. It translates to CASLFRDRVNEQFF. The chain is built from TRBV13 and TRBJ2-1; TRBD1 agrees at 9 bases. From germline, CDR1 is PRHDT and CDR2 FYEKMQ (reference sequence). CDR3 size: 14 residues. Trimming removed 8 bases from V and 6 bases from J; junction bases left unmatched: 8.

The CDR3 sequence is CASAKRGPVSGANVLTF. The DNA of the CDR3 is TGCGCCAGCGCCAAGCGGGGACCCGTCTCTGGGGCCAACGTCCTGACTTTC. The chain is built from TRBV5-1 and TRBJ2-6; 7 nucleotides agree with TRBD2. V lost 7 bases, J lost 0 bases, and 10 bases stayed unmatched. CDR1 is SGHRS, CDR2 YFSETQ, per germline. There are 17 residues in the CDR3.

The V and J genes are TRBV4-2 and TRBJ2-1; 10 bases align to TRBD2. Germline V gene sequence: CDR1 LGHNA, CDR2 YNFKEQ. CDR3 length: 19 residues. J gave up 2 bases and V 0 bases, and 10 bases lay outside the gene matches. CDR3 coding DNA: TGTGCCAGCAGCCAAGATCCCAGCGGGGGGGCCTATACCTACAATGAGCAGTTCTTC. As protein: CASSQDPSGGAYTYNEQFF.

This clone has just one count. The chain couples TRBV27 to TRBJ1-5; 10 bases agree with TRBD1. Germline assignment: CDR1 MNHEY and CDR2 SMNVEV (reference sequence). There are 15 residues in the CDR3. The trim removed 2 bases at V and 6 bases at J, leaving 4 bases unmatched. Here the CDR3 reads CASSLTTGGGQPQHF. The CDR3 DNA reads TGTGCCAGCAGTTTAACGACAGGGGGCGGTCAGCCCCAGCATTTT.

This chain uses TRBV6-5 with TRBJ1-6; D possibly corresponds to TRBD1 (5 bases). The CDR3 sequence is 14 residues long. Deletions cut 6 bases from V and 6 bases from J, with 12 bases between. Germline V gives CDR1 MNHEY, CDR2 SVGAGI. In nucleotides, the CDR3 is TGTGCCAGCAGCGGGGGACCAACTAATTCACCCCTCCACTTT. It specifies CASSGGPTNSPLHF.

The chain is built from TRBV11-2 and TRBJ2-1; weak D call: TRBD1 (6 bases). The germline V gene encodes CDR1 SGHAT and CDR2 FQNNGV. Trimming cost V 5 bases and J 1 base, with 12 bases left between them. The CDR3 is 15 amino acids. The DNA for the CDR3 is TGTGCCAGCAGCCGACAGGAGAGGTCCTACAATGAGCAGTTCTTC. Encoded protein: CASSRQERSYNEQFF.

As for this clone: The identical CDR3 is also encoded by other nucleotide sequences in the sample. The V gene is TRBV24-1, the J gene TRBJ1-2; the D gene is possibly TRBD1 (6 bases). This CDR3 region has 15 residues. CDR1 is KGHDR and CDR2 is SFDVKD in the germline V gene. V lost 3 bases, J lost 5 bases, and 15 bases lay in between. As DNA, the CDR3 is TGTGCCACCAGTGATCCCGCCAGGGGCGGGTATGGCTACACCTTC. It encodes CATSDPARGGYGYTF.

The chain recombines TRBV5-6 with TRBJ2-7, with D possibly TRBD1 on 6 matching bases. From germline, CDR1 is SGHDT and CDR2 YYEEEE. This CDR3 has 13 amino acids. V dropped 1 base and J dropped 7 bases, with 12 bases sitting between them. The CDR3 here is CASSLSPGVEQYV. The CDR3 DNA sequence: TGTGCCAGCAGCTTGTCCCCAGGGGTTGAGCAGTACGTC.

This chain connects TRBV2 to TRBJ1-3, with TRBD1 identical over 9 bases. The CDR3 contains 15 residues. Germline CDR1 is SNHLY and CDR2 is FYNNEI. The V and J ends lost 6 bases and 3 bases, in that order; junction bases with no gene match: 6. DNA of the CDR3: TGTGCCAGCAGGGCGGGACAGGGATATGGAAACACCATATATTTT. Residues: CASRAGQGYGNTIYF.

V and J are TRBV30 and TRBJ2-1, with TRBD2 matching 8 bases. The CDR3 contains 15 residues. V gave up 5 bases and J gave up 9 bases; unmatched junction bases: 15. The germline V gene encodes CDR1 GTSNPN and CDR2 SVGIG (reference sequence). The CDR3 sequence is CAWLKIAGTGGEQFF. As DNA, the CDR3 is TGTGCCTGGTTGAAAATAGCGGGGACGGGAGGTGAGCAGTTCTTC.

V and J are TRBV4-1 and TRBJ1-3; tentative D call: TRBD1 (5 bases). This CDR3 has 16 amino acids. The V end lost 1 base, the J end lost 0 bases, and 10 bases lay between the germline ends. The germline gives CDR1 MGHRA, CDR2 YSYEKL. Written as DNA, the CDR3 is TGCGCCAGCAGCCAAGCCGACAGAAGCTCTGGAAACACCATATATTTT. Translation: CASSQADRSSGNTIYF.

The V call is TRBV3-1 (or the pseudogene TRBV3-2), the J call TRBJ1-2, with D unclear. There are 14 residues in the CDR3. Trimming cost V 1 base and J 4 bases, with 10 bases left between them. The germline gives CDR1 LGHDT, CDR2 YNNKEL (reference sequence). The CDR3 here is CASSQGQAGYGYTF. CDR3 coding DNA: TGTGCCAGCAGCCAAGGGCAGGCTGGCTATGGCTACACCTTC.

CDR3 in DNA: TGTGCCAGCAGTGTTATAGCGGGGGCCTACAATGAGCAGTTCTTC. Amino acids: CASSVIAGAYNEQFF. The J gene is TRBJ2-1, the V gene TRBV2; TRBD2 agrees at 9 bases. Trimming at V came to 4 bases and at J to 2 bases, leaving 3 bases not matched to a gene. The CDR3 consists of 15 residues. Per germline, CDR1 SNHLY and CDR2 FYNNEI.

About this clone itself: One junction end does not reproduce the germline sequence, and a read error may be involved. This chain uses TRBV5-1 with TRBJ2-3; 9 bases line up with TRBD2. Germline-derived CDR1 and CDR2 are SGHRS and YFSETQ. The CDR3 loop spans 14 amino acids. In DNA, the CDR3 is TGCGCCTGCAGTCCCGGGACTAGCACCAATACGCAGTATTTT. Translated: CACSPGTSTNTQYF.

The rearrangement links TRBV4-1 to TRBJ1-6; 11 bases match TRBD1. The CDR3 length is 18 residues. With V trimmed by 3 bases and J by 0 bases, 4 bases remained unmatched. Germline assignment: CDR1 MGHRA and CDR2 YSYEKL. In DNA, the CDR3 is TGCGCCAGCAGCCACGGGACAGGGGGAAGCTCCTATAATTCACCCCTCCACTTT. This codes for CASSHGTGGSSYNSPLHF.

This clone was seen only once. The V gene is TRBV19, the J gene TRBJ2-5; 7 bases map to TRBD1. The ends lost 7 bases at V and 0 bases at J; junction bases unmatched: 2. Germline assignment: CDR1 LNHDA and CDR2 SQIVND (reference sequence). The CDR3 length is 13 residues. CDR3 loop: CASIGTDQETQYF. CDR3 DNA sequence: TGTGCCAGTATCGGGACAGACCAAGAGACCCAGTACTTC. The full variable domain, its missing parts supplied by reference TRBV19 and TRBJ2-5, is DGGITQSPKYLFRKEGQNVTLSCEQNLNHDAMYWYRQDPGQGLRLIYYSQIVNDFQKGDIAEGYSVSREKKESFPLTVTSAQKNPTAFYLCASIGTDQETQYFGPGTRLLVL.

The rearrangement joins TRBV10-2 to TRBJ2-1; 8 nucleotides match TRBD1. The germline gives CDR1 WSHSY, CDR2 SAAADI. The V and J ends lost 5 bases and 1 base, in that order; junction bases with no gene match: 4. This CDR3 comprises 15 residues. CDR3 in amino acids: CASSNGQGSYNEQFF. The CDR3 DNA reads as TGCGCCAGCAGTAACGGACAGGGTTCCTACAATGAGCAGTTCTTC.

The chain has TRBV5-1 and TRBJ1-2; D unresolved. Germline V gene sequence: CDR1 SGHRS, CDR2 YFSETQ. The CDR3 spans 16 residues. The V gene lost 1 base and the J gene lost 7 bases, with 20 bases spanning the gap. CDR3 nucleotide sequence: TGCGCCAGCAGCTTGCGAGCTGATGGCGCGGAGAGTGGCTACACCTTC. The encoded protein is CASSLRADGAESGYTF.

The chain carries TRBV5-5 and TRBJ1-1, with a weak D call TRBD1 (6 bases). Germline CDR1 reads SGHKS; CDR2 reads YYEKEE (reference sequence). V was clipped by 2 bases and J by 7 bases, with 15 bases between them. This CDR3 has 14 residues. Written as DNA, the CDR3 is TGTGCCAGCAGCTTCCTTAGGCAGGGGTTTGAAGCTTTCTTT. Amino acids: CASSFLRQGFEAFF. Supplemented by reference TRBV5-5 and TRBJ1-1, the full variable domain reads DAGVTQSPTHLIKTRGQQVTLRCSPISGHKSVSWYQQVLGQGPQFIFQYYEKEERGRGNFPDRFSARQFPNYSSELNVNALLLGDSALYLCASSFLRQGFEAFFGQGTRLTVV.

The chain is built from TRBV27 and TRBJ2-5; the match to TRBD2 covers 11 bases. The germline V gene has CDR1 MNHEY and CDR2 SMNVEV (reference sequence). Unmatched junction bases numbered 5, after V lost 5 bases and J lost 0 bases. The CDR3 covers 16 residues. CDR3: CASSTIAGGNQETQYF. The CDR3 coding sequence is TGTGCCAGCAGTACCATAGCGGGGGGGAACCAAGAGACCCAGTACTTC.

The rearrangement links TRBV11-2 to TRBJ2-3, with D possibly being TRBD2 (5 bases). Germline CDR1 and CDR2: SGHAT and FQNNGV. V lost 3 bases and J 9 bases, leaving 16 bases between the germline ends. The CDR3 sequence is 14 residues long. The CDR3 region is CASSFESFGMTQYF. CDR3 coding DNA: TGTGCCAGCAGCTTTGAGTCTTTCGGGATGACGCAGTATTTT.

The chain couples TRBV9 to TRBJ2-2; TRBD1 is a possible D gene (6 bases). The CDR3 consists of 14 residues. Trimming shortened V by 2 bases and J by 5 bases, and 10 bases separated the two germline ends. Germline V CDR1 and CDR2: SGDLS, YYNGEE. This CDR3 is CASSVRGGTGELFF. CDR3 sequence (DNA): TGTGCCAGCAGCGTCAGGGGCGGGACCGGGGAGCTGTTTTTT.

The chain links TRBV2 to TRBJ2-3; tentatively, D is TRBD2 (6 bases). V was trimmed by 4 bases and J by 1 base, leaving 12 bases between them. This CDR3 comprises 15 residues. The germline V gene encodes CDR1 SNHLY and CDR2 FYNNEI. The CDR3 coding sequence is TGTGCCAGCAGTGGGGCAGGCGGGGGCACAGATACGCAGTATTTT. This encodes CASSGAGGGTDTQYF.